What follows are 32 T cell receptor beta chains derived from one specimen sequenced in a study of shared clonotypes between healthy human individuals (dated by TCRdb to between 2020 and 2021). The receptor library was made with the immunoSEQ multiplex PCR assay. The source is immuneACCESS, and TCRdb retained only in-frame sequences with V and J called. Part of the clones is not carried over; for the studies checked, unresolved V genes explain less than half of this, and the remainder is unexplained. Present in this sample are about 600,000 clones, 97% of which were seen just once. Jointly, the top ten make up around 0.06% of the sample. Sequencing was done on a sample of naive CD4+ T cells sorted from blood. The label giving this sample's cell subset or site can be read as: CD45RA+ positively selected. The receptors shown here come from a woman in her 30s in good health.

This chain links TRBV7-9 with TRBJ2-3; D not resolved. V was pared by 6 bases and J by 0 bases, with 7 bases between. Germline CDR1 reads SEHNR; CDR2 reads FQNEAQ (reference sequence). This CDR3 has 13 amino acids. CDR3 protein: CASRLGSTDTQYF. The CDR3 bases are TGTGCCAGCAGACTTGGGAGCACAGATACGCAGTATTTT.

The chain uses TRBV19 and TRBJ1-2; the D is unclear. CDR1 is LNHDA and CDR2 is SQIVND in the germline V gene (reference sequence). The CDR3 has 16 amino acids. The ends were cut back, 7 bases at V and 6 bases at J, with 24 bases in the middle. The CDR3 nucleotides read TGTGCCAGTATTCTGAACTTTGACGGTGGAATTGATGGCTACACCTTC. This codes for CASILNFDGGIDGYTF.

This chain uses TRBV27 with TRBJ2-7; no firm D call. Germline CDR1 and CDR2: MNHEY and SMNVEV (reference sequence). V was pared by 4 bases and J by 6 bases, with 4 bases between. This CDR3 region has 10 residues. CDR3 loop: CASSSVEQYF. The CDR3 nucleotides read TGTGCCAGCAGTTCCGTCGAGCAGTACTTC.

The chain has TRBV5-1 and TRBJ1-5; D not certain. The CDR3 contains 15 residues. V was shortened by 0 bases and J by 0 bases, with 7 bases between the two germline ends. Germline V gene data show CDR1 as SGHRS and CDR2 as YFSETQ. The CDR3 sequence: CASSLEGYSNQPQHF. DNA of the CDR3: TGCGCCAGCAGCTTGGAGGGATATAGCAATCAGCCCCAGCATTTT.

This chain uses TRBV19 with TRBJ1-2; D uncertain. V lost 5 bases to trimming and J lost 7 bases, with 17 bases between them. CDR1 and CDR2 from the germline V gene are LNHDA and SQIVND (reference sequence). The CDR3 has 14 amino acids. The CDR3 spells CASSPLGGSGGYTF. CDR3 bases: TGTGCCAGTAGTCCTCTGGGAGGGAGTGGTGGCTACACCTTC.

The CDR3 region is CASRFDSSSYNEQFF. CDR3 coding DNA: TGTGCCAGCAGGTTTGACAGCTCCTCCTACAATGAGCAGTTCTTC. This chain connects TRBV5-4 to TRBJ2-1; perhaps TRBD1 as D (5 bases). V was shortened by 5 bases and J by 0 bases, with 12 bases between the two germline ends. Per germline, CDR1 SGHNT and CDR2 YYREEE (reference sequence). CDR3 length: 15 residues. Combining the CDR3 with reference TRBV5-4 and TRBJ2-1 gives the whole variable domain ETGVTQSPTHLIKTRGQQVTLRCSSQSGHNTVSWYQQALGQGPQFIFQYYREEENGRGNFPPRFSGLQFPNYSSELNVNALELDDSALYLCASRFDSSSYNEQFFGPGTRLTVL.

This chain joins TRBV28 and TRBJ2-7; TRBD1 agrees at 11 bases. There are 18 residues in the CDR3. Trimming took 4 bases from V and 2 from J; bases not matched to a gene: 13. CDR1 is MDHEN and CDR2 is SYDVKM in the germline V gene. This CDR3 reads CASSSPVGTGGLPYEQYF. DNA of the CDR3: TGTGCCAGCAGTTCACCCGTCGGGACAGGGGGTCTCCCCTACGAGCAGTACTTC. Looking up the rest from reference TRBV28 and TRBJ2-7 gives the full variable domain: DVKVTQSSRYLVKRTGEKVFLECVQDMDHENMFWYRQDPGLGLRLIYFSYDVKMKEKGDIPEGYSVSREKKERFSLILESASTNQTSMYLCASSSPVGTGGLPYEQYFGPGTRLTVT.

The genes are TRBV5-6 and TRBJ2-6, with D hard to call. CDR3 length: 14 residues. Germline V gene sequence: CDR1 SGHDT, CDR2 YYEEEE. V shed 0 bases and J shed 1 base, with 2 bases lying between them. CDR3 loop: CASSLVSGANVLTF. As DNA, the CDR3 is TGTGCCAGCAGCTTGGTTTCTGGGGCCAACGTCCTGACTTTC.

The rearrangement uses TRBV4-1 and TRBJ2-3; unclear D gene. Germline-derived CDR1 and CDR2 are MGHRA and YSYEKL. V lost 2 bases and J 6 bases, leaving 12 bases between the germline ends. The CDR3 is 14 residues long. CDR3 in DNA: TGCGCCAGCAGCCAAACAATTAGCATTGATACGCAGTATTTT. Its protein is CASSQTISIDTQYF.

J is TRBJ2-7 and V is TRBV2; D is unresolved. This CDR3 is built from 11 residues. Trimming left V 8 bases short and J 7 bases short, with 12 bases between. Germline V gene lookup returns CDR1 SNHLY and CDR2 FYNNEI. The CDR3 region is CASGPDQEQYF. In DNA form, the CDR3 reads TGTGCCAGCGGCCCCGATCAAGAGCAGTACTTC. Looking up the rest from reference TRBV2 and TRBJ2-7 gives the full variable domain: EPEVTQTPSHQVTQMGQEVILRCVPISNHLYFYWYRQILGQKVEFLVSFYNNEISEKSEIFDDQFSVERPDGSNFTLKIRSTKLEDSAMYFCASGPDQEQYFGPGTRLTVT.

This CDR3 is CASSEPGLRNEKLFF. CDR3 in DNA: TGTGCCAGCAGCGAGCCGGGACTTAGGAATGAAAAACTGTTTTTT. The gene calls are TRBV11-2 and TRBJ1-4; the D gene is possibly TRBD1 (5 bases). The CDR3 loop spans 15 amino acids. Germline V gives CDR1 SGHAT, CDR2 FQNNGV. V lost 5 bases and J lost 5, with 15 bases in between.

J is TRBJ1-3 and V is TRBV18; 8 bases fit TRBD1. The germline V gene has CDR1 KGHSH and CDR2 LQKENI. Trimming at V came to 6 bases and at J to 0 bases, leaving 7 bases not matched to a gene. The CDR3 runs to 16 residues. This CDR3 reads CASSRRQGFSGNTIYF. CDR3 DNA: TGTGCCAGCTCGCGACGACAGGGGTTCTCTGGAAACACCATATATTTT.

The genes are TRBV19 and TRBJ1-4, with D possibly TRBD1 on 5 matching bases. V shed 6 bases and J shed 0 bases, with 8 bases lying between them. Germline V gene data show CDR1 as LNHDA and CDR2 as SQIVND (reference sequence). CDR3 length: 14 residues. The CDR3 DNA follows: TGTGCCAGTAGCCGACAGCCAACTAATGAAAAACTGTTTTTT. Protein sequence: CASSRQPTNEKLFF.

The count of this clone is one. The gene calls are TRBV9 and TRBJ2-1, with 10 positions matching TRBD2. V was pared by 0 bases and J by 2 bases, with 2 bases of the junction left unmatched. The CDR3 extends over 16 amino acids. Germline CDR1 is SGDLS and CDR2 is YYNGEE. CDR3 nucleotide sequence: TGTGCCAGCAGCGTAGGACTAGCGGGTACCTACAATGAGCAGTTCTTC. It specifies CASSVGLAGTYNEQFF. Full variable domain (missing parts from reference TRBV9 and TRBJ2-1): DSGVTQTPKHLITATGQRVTLRCSPRSGDLSVYWYQQSLDQGLQFLIQYYNGEERAKGNILERFSAQQFPDLHSELNLSSLELGDSALYFCASSVGLAGTYNEQFFGPGTRLTVL.

V usage is TRBV27 and J usage is TRBJ2-3; D is tentatively TRBD1 or TRBD2 (5 bases each). The CDR3 has 16 amino acids. V was clipped by 3 bases and J by 4 bases, with 17 bases between them. Germline V gene sequence: CDR1 MNHEY, CDR2 SMNVEV (reference sequence). The CDR3: CASSFLGRKKPDTQYF. The CDR3, as DNA: TGTGCCAGCAGTTTCTTGGGACGGAAGAAGCCAGATACGCAGTATTTT.

J is TRBJ1-1 and V is TRBV6-6; the match to TRBD1 covers 12 bases. J gave up 7 bases and V 6 bases, and 9 bases lay outside the gene matches. This CDR3 contains 15 residues. In germline, CDR1 is MNHNY, CDR2 SVGAGI (reference sequence). The CDR3 loop is CASSPGQGARGEAFF. The DNA of the CDR3 is TGTGCCAGCAGCCCGGGACAGGGGGCAAGGGGTGAAGCTTTCTTT.

The genes are TRBV7-2 and TRBJ2-7; D remains unclear. CDR1 and CDR2 from the germline V gene are SGHTA and FQGNSA. The length of the CDR3 is 11 residues. V dropped 5 bases and J dropped 2 bases, with 4 bases sitting between them. The CDR3 DNA sequence: TGTGCCAGCAGCGCGACCTACGAGCAGTACTTC. It codes for CASSATYEQYF.

CDR3 region: CASTSGLAGGRETQYF. CDR3 in DNA: TGCGCCAGCACCTCTGGACTAGCGGGAGGGCGGGAGACCCAGTACTTC. This sequence joins TRBV5-1 and TRBJ2-5; 15 bases are shared with TRBD2. The CDR3 has 16 residues. Germline V gene lookup returns CDR1 SGHRS and CDR2 YFSETQ. The V gene end was trimmed by 6 bases and the J gene end by 5 bases; junction bases not matched to a gene: 8.

The V call is TRBV6-5, the J call TRBJ2-2; D might be TRBD1 (6 bases). The ends were cut back, 4 bases at V and 4 bases at J, with 16 bases in the middle. CDR3 length: 16 residues. In germline, CDR1 is MNHEY, CDR2 SVGAGI. CDR3 DNA sequence: TGTGCCAGCAGTTTCGTTCGAGGGGGAACCACCGGGGAGCTGTTTTTT. Its translation: CASSFVRGGTTGELFF.

The rearrangement links TRBV4-1 to TRBJ2-6; weak D call: TRBD1 (6 bases). This CDR3 spans 19 amino acids. Trimming left V 0 bases short and J 0 bases short, with 15 bases between. CDR1 is MGHRA and CDR2 is YSYEKL in the germline V gene. This CDR3 reads CASSQDLGQLYSGANVLTF. The DNA of the CDR3 is TGCGCCAGCAGCCAAGATTTAGGACAGTTATACTCTGGGGCCAACGTCCTGACTTTC.

This clone has a single count. The rearrangement joins TRBV4-1 to TRBJ2-5; D may be TRBD1 (6 bases). The DNA end is more similar to TRBJ2-7, so the J call may be wrong. The CDR3 contains 14 residues. Per germline, CDR1 MGHRA and CDR2 YSYEKL. CDR3 in amino acids: CASSQFTGPYEQYF. The CDR3 nucleotides read TGCGCCAGCAGCCAATTTACAGGGCCCTACGAGCAGTACTTC.

V usage is TRBV2 and J usage is TRBJ1-5, with D maybe TRBD1 (6 bases). CDR3 length: 16 residues. Trimming cost V 6 bases and J 6 bases, with 21 bases left between them. Per germline, CDR1 SNHLY and CDR2 FYNNEI. The chain's CDR3 is CASRGVTGREGQPQHF. CDR3 DNA: TGTGCCAGCAGGGGCGTGACAGGCCGGGAAGGTCAGCCCCAGCATTTT.

The chain has TRBV7-5 and TRBJ2-1; the DNA was not compared with TRBD2, the D call given in the table. TRBV7-5 is a pseudogene locus. This CDR3 contains 18 residues. CDR3 amino acids: CVRSLEVAGGPSYNEQFF. As DNA, the CDR3 is TGTGTCAGAAGCTTAGAGGTAGCGGGAGGGCCATCCTACAATGAGCAGTTCTTC.

This chain uses TRBV5-4 with TRBJ2-6; D remains ambiguous. Per the germline V gene, CDR1 is SGHNT and CDR2 is YYREEE (reference sequence). CDR3 length equals 14 residues. Trimming removed 3 bases at V and 4 bases at J, with 8 bases between. Here the CDR3 reads CASSSQAGANVLTF. Here the CDR3 DNA reads TGTGCCAGCAGCTCGCAAGCAGGGGCCAACGTCCTGACTTTC.

This sequence joins TRBV28 and TRBJ2-3; 9 bases line up with TRBD1. This CDR3 has 15 amino acids. Germline V lookup: CDR1 MDHEN, CDR2 SYDVKM. The junction had 11 bases not matched to a gene; V was cut back by 4 bases and J by 9 bases. For the CDR3, the DNA is TGTGCCAGCAGTTCCGGACAGGGGTTCTATCCGACGCAGTATTTT. Amino acids: CASSSGQGFYPTQYF.

V is TRBV27 and J is TRBJ1-5; no definite D call. Germline lookup yields CDR1 MNHEY and CDR2 SMNVEV (reference sequence). The CDR3 extends over 15 amino acids. V was clipped by 3 bases and J by 6 bases, with 15 bases between them. The CDR3 is CASSLGINLGQPQHF. CDR3 bases: TGTGCCAGCAGTTTGGGCATTAATCTCGGTCAGCCCCAGCATTTT.

This clone was found a few times. The sample contains more than one DNA sequence encoding this CDR3. V usage is TRBV2 and J usage is TRBJ2-2; 12 nucleotides match TRBD2. Germline assignment: CDR1 SNHLY and CDR2 FYNNEI. The CDR3 runs to 15 residues. J gave up 1 base and V 6 bases, and 0 bases lay outside the gene matches. The CDR3 DNA reads TGTGCCAGCAGACTAGCGGGAGGGAACACCGGGGAGCTGTTTTTT. It specifies CASRLAGGNTGELFF.

This clone was seen just once. The genes are TRBV28 and TRBJ2-7; D ambiguous. V dropped 5 bases and J dropped 0 bases, with 5 bases sitting between them. This CDR3 contains 12 residues. Germline V CDR1 and CDR2: MDHEN, SYDVKM. CDR3 residues: CASSISSYEQYF. For the CDR3, the DNA is TGTGCCAGCAGTATCAGCTCCTACGAGCAGTACTTC.

The chain employs TRBV2 and TRBJ2-1; perhaps TRBD1 as D (5 bases). The germline CDR1 and CDR2 sequences are SNHLY and FYNNEI. V was shortened by 6 bases and J by 7 bases, with 22 bases between the two germline ends. This CDR3 is 16 amino acids long. In DNA form, the CDR3 reads TGTGCCAGCAGCCGACTGTTAGACAGTGTGGCAAATGAGCAGTTCTTC. Encoded protein: CASSRLLDSVANEQFF.

V gene TRBV6-5 combines with J gene TRBJ2-3; the D is unclear. The ends were cut back, 2 bases at V and 7 bases at J, with 16 bases in the middle. From germline, CDR1 is MNHEY and CDR2 SVGAGI. The CDR3 is 15 residues long. DNA for the CDR3: TGTGCCAGCAGTTACCGTCGGCAGGTCCCGAATACGCAGTATTTT. Amino acid sequence: CASSYRRQVPNTQYF.

The rearrangement uses TRBV7-9 and TRBJ2-3, with a weak D call TRBD2 (5 bases). Trimming stripped 0 bases from V and 0 bases from J, with 10 bases between. CDR1 and CDR2 (germline): SEHNR, FQNEAQ (reference sequence). The CDR3 length is 16 residues. CDR3 loop: CASSLAIGLSTDTQYF. The CDR3 DNA reads as TGTGCCAGCAGCTTAGCGATAGGACTGAGCACAGATACGCAGTATTTT.

The J gene is TRBJ1-1, the V gene TRBV30, with D perhaps matching TRBD1 (5 bases). With 4 bases removed from V and 7 bases from J, the gap between germline ends came to 19 bases. The germline gives CDR1 GTSNPN, CDR2 SVGIG (reference sequence). The CDR3 is 14 residues long. The CDR3 DNA is TGTGCCTGGAAGGCCGGGCGGACAAGGAGTGAAGCTTTCTTT. Protein product: CAWKAGRTRSEAFF.